The sequence of this T cell receptor (beta chain) was determined in a study of blood T cell repertoires in COVID-19. Study-wide context: The samples span acute and convalescent COVID-19 from the United States, Italy and Spain. PBMCs, B-cell-depleted T cells, or T cells provided the cDNA or gDNA that made up the material.

Germline V gives CDR1 SNHLY, CDR2 FYNNEI. The CDR3 contains 13 residues. Germline trimming cut 4 bases from V and 7 bases from J; bases unmatched to any gene: 7. The table came from immunoSEQ multiplex PCR; TCRdb's copy has only in-frame clones and leaves some out. Of 300,000 to 350,000 clones in the sample, 65% to 90% were seen once. Individuals drawn from 24 US areas were about 18 to 95 years old. The sequence was obtained from a woman in her forties with acute COVID-19. The chain uses TRBV2 and TRBJ2-7; 7 nucleotides align to TRBD1. Sequencing used PBMCs or T cells enriched from blood (not recorded which). The CDR3 spells CASSVRGQGEQYF. The CDR3 bases are TGTGCCAGCAGTGTGAGGGGGCAAGGGGAGCAGTACTTC.